This T cell receptor beta chain is from a study of shared clonotypes between healthy human individuals. Per the authors' pipeline: Filtering was not the same, since immunoSEQ gave junction-only sequences without quality scores. Sequenced by immunoSEQ multiplex PCR; TCRdb stores in-frame clones only, minus some. V and J calls and clone size are copied from that table; D and trimming were computed from the DNA. Altogether around 700,000 clones are present, about two thirds being singletons, with the ten largest covering roughly 1.8%. The CDR3 sequence is 13 residues long. The V end was cut by 1 base, the J end by 5 bases, with 8 bases between. Germline V gene sequence: CDR1 SEHNR, CDR2 FQNEAQ (reference sequence). This clone occurred a few times.

This chain connects TRBV7-9 to TRBJ2-5; no firm D call. The sequenced material came from memory CD4+ T cells sorted from blood. This sample's subset: CD45RA-negative fraction. This receptor was obtained from a woman aged 30 to 39 in good health. The CDR3 nucleotides read TGTGCCAGCAGCTTAGGACACTGGGAGACCCAGTACTTC. Translated: CASSLGHWETQYF.